This T cell receptor (beta chain) was captured in a study of shared clonotypes between healthy human individuals. The ends were cut back, 1 base at V and 4 bases at J, with 20 bases in the middle. CDR1 is SGHDT and CDR2 is YYEEEE in the germline V gene. The CDR3 consists of 17 residues. CD4+ cell separation produced CD45RA+ naive and CD45RA-negative memory subsets. A remark on this clone: Its antigen is undetermined.

Broader study findings: A generally larger estimated richness was seen in naive subsets than in memory subsets. Naive CD4 clonotypes were shared across a handful of donors at roughly 5%.

Sorted subsets were amplified in replicate PCRs using approximately 0.2 ug DNA, about 30,000 T cell genomes. Using immunoSEQ multiplex PCR, the repertoire was profiled, and TCRdb retains in-frame clones only, with some absent. The sample holds 1,500,000 or so clones, roughly 98.5% seen once. The source of this sequence is a young man in good health. The chain uses TRBV5-6 and TRBJ1-2; no clear D gene. The material sequenced was naive CD4+ T cells sorted from blood. The subset is: CD45RA+ positively selected. CDR3 residues: CASSLLLAGGVPYGYTF. CDR3 coding DNA: TGTGCCAGCAGCTTGCTACTCGCGGGTGGGGTTCCCTATGGCTACACCTTC.